This T cell receptor (beta chain) originates from a study of cytomegalovirus exposure and HLA in healthy donors. The primer mix had 60 Vbeta and 13 Jbeta primers. Repertoires were generated with immunoSEQ multiplex PCR, while TCRdb's copy carries only in-frame clones and drops some. The sample includes approximately 110,000 clones, roughly 82% of them seen just once. This clone has a single count. Trimming removed 8 bases from V and 7 bases from J; junction bases left unmatched: 10. This CDR3 has 14 amino acids. Per the germline V gene, CDR1 is SGHTA and CDR2 is FQGNSA. The sequenced sample was PBMCs. The sequence was obtained from a human donor in good health. The chain links TRBV7-2 to TRBJ2-7; the match to TRBD2 covers 11 bases. CDR3 DNA: TGTGCCAGCGGGGGGGGACTAGCGGCCCGTGAGCAGTACTTC. Amino acids: CASGGGLAAREQYF.